The present T cell receptor (beta chain) was sequenced within a study of T cells after yellow fever vaccination (dated by TCRdb to the late 2010s). Turning to the overall study: Using CD3, CD45RA, CCR7 and CD95 staining, memory subsets (EM, EMRA, CM and Tscm) were sorted on a BD FACS Aria III. Blood was drawn at multiple timepoints before and after primary and secondary immunization, with bulk PBMC replicates and cell subsets isolated. Two healthy male donors, one aged 18 to 30 and one aged 30 to 40 years, were included in the cohort. The SMART-Seq v4 Ultra Low Input RNA kit was used to prepare libraries from fractions with low cell numbers. Memory subsets were sorted on days 0, 15 and 45 and at 18 months after primary vaccination, and on days 0, 15 and 45 after the 30-year booster. To follow T-cell clones before and after both primary and booster YFV17D yellow fever vaccination, bulk TCR alpha and beta repertoires underwent longitudinal sequencing.

This clonotype has only a few counts. No qualities accompany the bases; no much larger clone lies one base away. Broader findings and caveats from the paper: Because only a couple of donors were included in the study, the extent to which the findings can be generalized is limited. Compared with the primary T-cell response, the secondary T-cell response was weaker but faster, peaking on day 5 rather than day 15. In the sorted memory subsets on day 0, nearly all vaccine-responding clonotypes were below the level of detection. A small fraction of clonotypes showed up in both the CD4 and CD8 compartments, probably as a result of convergent recombination. Because abundant contaminating clonotypes from the bulk population could be contained in FACS-sorted repertoires, computational filtering was required. After the booster, most of the clones that had expanded following primary vaccination were detected again (roughly 96% of CD4 and 80% to 90% of CD8), which suggests that memory was broadly maintained.

TCRdb lists the instrument as Illumina NovaSeq 6000. TCR cDNA was made using 5'RACE template switching, a step that added a universal primer site and unique molecular identifiers. Priming for cDNA synthesis came from both the TCR alpha and TCR beta constant segments. Library amplification used two PCR steps, and the second PCR step added sample barcodes and sequencing adapters. Sequencing of libraries was done on Illumina HiSeq 2500 (2x100 bp) or NovaSeq (2x150 bp). The published analysis was carried out like this. MIGEC was used to demultiplex reads and collapse the reads into UMI consensus sequences, and MiXCR was used for V(D)J alignment. Clonotypes responding to the vaccine were identified with edgeR on replicate PBMC samples, with the criteria of FDR below 0.01 and a log2 fold change above 5 up to day 15. CD4 or CD8 identity was assigned to each bulk clonotype according to whether the clonotype was present at higher abundance in the sequenced CD4 repertoire or the sequenced CD8 repertoire. To estimate how each clone was distributed across memory phenotypes, clonotype frequencies in memory subsets were weighted by FACS-sorted cell numbers. The public reads were quality trimmed at Q25 with fastp and then assembled into clones with MiXCR by TCRdb, keeping productive beta chains. Every entry covers one CDR3 protein and lists the most common genes and DNA from its rows. The V and J calls and clone size come from TCRdb's table, not from the authors' own analysis. The sample table records around 56,000 distinct CDR3 sequences; approximately 5.7% of these occur just once. The ten top clones hold 25% to 40% of the sample.

The CDR3, cysteine through phenylalanine, is 13 amino acids long. CDR3 DNA only is kept here, 39 bases in frame from base 1. Trimming accounts for 5 bases at V and 14 bases at J, while the number of junction bases matched to no gene is 8. In the paper's terms, the treatment or condition label means: live attenuated yellow fever vaccine strain. A standard Ficoll-Paque protocol was used to isolate PBMCs from peripheral blood. For sorted memory subsets, RNA extraction was done with the RNeasy Micro Kit. This chain is built from TRBV12-3 or TRBV12-4 and TRBJ1-6, with 8 bases in between that match TRBD1. This receptor was obtained from a man between 18 and 35 years old who received the YFV17D yellow fever vaccine. Specimen: PBMCs, either bulk or a sorted T-cell subset (CD4+, CD8+, memory, or dextramer-sorted; not recorded which), collected on the day of the yellow fever booster vaccination. The DNA sequence is as follows: TGTGCCAGCAGTACCAGACAGGGGCCAACCCTCCACTTT. This gives the protein CASSTRQGPTLHF.